Described below is a single T cell receptor (beta chain) sequence and its context. The data originate from a study of T cell responses to AZD1222 COVID-19 vaccine. The method was immunoSEQ multiplex PCR; TCRdb's version includes in-frame clones alone and lacks a portion of them. Among around 200,000 clones, roughly 93% were seen once, and the ten largest hold about 3.9%. The V gene lost 3 bases and the J gene lost 7 bases, with 12 bases spanning the gap. CDR1 and CDR2 (germline): GTSNPN, SVGIG (reference sequence). CDR3 length: 13 amino acids. The sample was peripheral blood, taken on day 0 of AZD1222 vaccination. The clonotype originates from an adult in good health. The rearrangement links TRBV30 to TRBJ1-4; D uncertain. CDR3 DNA: TGTGCCTGGAGCAGCTCAGGCTCTGAAAAACTGTTTTTT. This codes for CAWSSSGSEKLFF.